This T cell receptor beta chain was found in a study of T cells in Graves' hyperthyroidism and ophthalmopathy. Pregnant or lactating patients were excluded, as were those with uncontrolled infection or other autoimmune disease. Clinical symptoms, serum thyroxine and TRAb, thyroid ultrasound and orbital computed tomography were used for the diagnoses. The study collected blood at first hyperthyroidism diagnosis, before any ophthalmopathy symptoms arose. V lost 1 base to trimming and J lost 3 bases, with 7 bases between them. Germline CDR1 and CDR2: SNHLY and FYNNEI. The CDR3 is 13 amino acids. Many counts were recorded for this clonotype. No antigen is known for it. Amplified TCR beta CDR3 regions came from RNA transcripts. A first-round RT-PCR of the TCR CDR3 used the HTBI primer set. TCRdb independently ran MiXCR on the multiplex PCR reads; one entry per CDR3 protein. The sample shows some 600,000 distinct CDR3 sequences, approximately 15% of them seen only once.

Overall study results and limits: Among thyroid clonotypes expanded above 0.001, most also appeared in blood.

This chain joins TRBV2 and TRBJ2-7; D not certain. The sample consisted of blood. The sequence came from a woman under 40 with Graves' hyperthyroidism that later progressed to Graves' ophthalmopathy. CDR3 nucleotides: TGTGCCAGCAGTGAAGACCGGATCTACGAGCAGTACTTC. Translating it yields CASSEDRIYEQYF.